A single sample is the source of the 21 T cell receptor beta chains below, sequenced in a study of OX40 agonist ivuxolimab in advanced cancers. Sequencing used immunoSEQ multiplex PCR; TCRdb keeps in-frame clones, though not all of them. The data hold about 67,000 clones, with around 90% observed a single time. The specimen comprised CD4+ or CD8+ T cells sorted from blood, sampled in a trial of the OX40 agonist ivuxolimab. The receptors stem from an adult with an advanced solid tumor such as melanoma, head and neck, liver or kidney cancer.

The CDR3 protein is CASSFSGTGADNEQFF. The DNA of the CDR3 is TGTGCCAGCAGTTTCTCAGGGACAGGGGCGGACAATGAGCAGTTCTTC. This chain links TRBV28 with TRBJ2-1; 10 bases fit TRBD1. The CDR3 loop spans 16 amino acids. With 3 bases clipped from V and 5 bases from J, the junction kept 7 bases outside the gene matches. Germline values: CDR1 MDHEN, CDR2 SYDVKM.

The rearrangement joins TRBV27 to TRBJ2-5; TRBD2 matches at 7 bases. The tail of the sequence fits TRBJ2-7 better, so the J call may be wrong. The germline gives CDR1 MNHEY, CDR2 SMNVEV (reference sequence). The CDR3 has 16 amino acids. The CDR3 here is CASRLERGGLVYEQYF. The CDR3 DNA reads TGTGCCAGCAGATTAGAGCGGGGTGGGTTAGTCTACGAGCAGTACTTC.

The rearrangement links TRBV10-1 to TRBJ2-7; D is perhaps TRBD1 (5 bases). From germline, CDR1 is WNHNN and CDR2 SYGVQD (reference sequence). There are 13 residues in the CDR3. V lost 0 bases and J 5 bases, leaving 8 bases between the germline ends. CDR3 region: CASSESLGHEQYF. In nucleotides, the CDR3 is TGCGCCAGCAGTGAGTCTCTGGGGCACGAGCAGTACTTC.

The J gene is TRBJ2-7, the V gene TRBV27, with 8 bases fitting TRBD1. Germline CDR1 reads MNHEY; CDR2 reads SMNVEV (reference sequence). V dropped 0 bases and J dropped 9; count of bases not matched to a gene: 7. The CDR3 runs to 14 residues. The CDR3: CASSLSIGQGVQYF. In DNA form, the CDR3 reads TGTGCCAGCAGTTTATCGATAGGACAGGGCGTGCAGTACTTC.

The V call is TRBV29-1, the J call TRBJ2-7, with D possibly TRBD1 on 5 matching bases. Germline V CDR1 and CDR2: SQVTM, ANQGSEA. V lost 4 bases and J 2 bases, leaving 18 bases between the germline ends. The CDR3 has 15 amino acids. CDR3 nucleotide sequence: TGCAGCGTTGTAGGTGAAGGCAGGGCACCCTACGAGCAGTACTTC. This codes for CSVVGEGRAPYEQYF.

The chain is built from TRBV10-3 and TRBJ2-3, with 12 bases that match TRBD2. The CDR3 loop spans 21 amino acids. Trimming at V came to 1 base and at J to 1 base, leaving 15 bases not matched to a gene. Per germline, CDR1 ENHRY and CDR2 SYGVKD. The CDR3 DNA is TGTGCCATCAGTGAGTTGGTGACTAGCGGGAGCTCTATTTCTGGCACAGATACGCAGTATTTT. Translating gives CAISELVTSGSSISGTDTQYF.

The chain carries TRBV7-8 and TRBJ2-3, with D perhaps matching TRBD1 (7 bases). V was clipped by 1 base and J by 2 bases, with 13 bases between them. This CDR3 contains 16 residues. Germline V CDR1 and CDR2: SGHVS, FQNEAQ. This CDR3 reads CASSLVAGGTTDTQYF. The DNA of the CDR3 is TGTGCCAGCAGCTTAGTGGCAGGGGGGACCACAGATACGCAGTATTTT.

CDR3 loop: CASSLDRTTWTGELFF. The CDR3 DNA is TGTGCCAGCAGCTTAGACAGGACCACATGGACCGGGGAGCTGTTTTTT. The chain employs TRBV7-6 and TRBJ2-2, with D possibly matching TRBD1 (5 bases). This CDR3 has 16 residues. Germline lookup yields CDR1 SGHVS and CDR2 FNYEAQ. The germline V and J ends were trimmed by 1 base and 5 bases, with 14 bases remaining between them.

The genes are TRBV9 and TRBJ2-1; 7 bases align to TRBD2. Trimming cost V 0 bases and J 8 bases; bases outside gene matches: 8. This CDR3 is built from 15 residues. CDR1 SGDLS and CDR2 YYNGEE come from the germline V gene. The CDR3: CASSVEGGSNDEQFF. Written as DNA, the CDR3 is TGTGCCAGCAGCGTAGAAGGCGGGAGTAACGATGAGCAGTTCTTC.

J is TRBJ1-3 and V is TRBV4-3, with no clear D. This CDR3 is built from 16 residues. In germline, CDR1 is LGHNA, CDR2 YSLEER. The V end lost 1 base, the J end lost 0 bases, and 10 bases lay between the germline ends. The CDR3 region has the DNA TGCGCCAGCAGCCAAGTTGGTTACAGCTCTGGAAACACCATATATTTT. Its translation: CASSQVGYSSGNTIYF.

This clone was seen more than once but under ten times. The V call is TRBV4-3, the J call TRBJ2-3; possible D gene TRBD1, 6 bases. V lost 4 bases and J 4 bases, leaving 12 bases between the germline ends. Germline CDR1 and CDR2: LGHNA and YSLEER. This CDR3 is built from 14 residues. The chain's CDR3 is CASSPKQGADTQYF. The DNA of the CDR3 is TGCGCCAGCAGCCCCAAACAGGGAGCAGATACGCAGTATTTT.

The chain couples TRBV28 to TRBJ1-2; TRBD1 might be the D (5 bases). CDR3 length: 13 residues. Germline V gene sequence: CDR1 MDHEN, CDR2 SYDVKM. V gave up 8 bases and J gave up 8 bases, with 18 bases separating them. The CDR3 bases are TGTGCCAGCCGCTACTTGACCGAGGGGGGCTACACCTTC. Its protein product is CASRYLTEGGYTF.

The genes are TRBV11-2 and TRBJ2-1, with 14 bases matching TRBD2. CDR3 length equals 19 residues. Germline loops: CDR1 SGHAT, CDR2 FQNNGV. The V segment lost 5 bases and the J segment 2 bases; nucleotides outside the gene matches: 11. The CDR3 protein is CASSGGLAGASPTYNEQFF. The CDR3 coding sequence is TGTGCCAGCAGCGGGGGACTAGCGGGAGCGTCCCCCACCTACAATGAGCAGTTCTTC.

The chain is built from TRBV25-1 and TRBJ1-6; TRBD1 matches 7 bases. The germline V gene encodes CDR1 MGHDK and CDR2 SYGVNS. The CDR3 is made up of 14 amino acids. After removal of 7 bases from V and 4 bases from J, the junction contained 4 bases not matched to a gene. The CDR3: CASKRTGYNSPLHF. The CDR3 DNA is TGTGCCAGCAAGCGGACAGGATATAATTCACCCCTCCACTTT.

V usage is TRBV5-6 and J usage is TRBJ2-7, with TRBD1 matching over 10 bases. Germline CDR1 is SGHDT and CDR2 is YYEEEE. The junction had 4 bases not matched to a gene; V was cut back by 4 bases and J by 3 bases. The CDR3 extends over 14 amino acids. The CDR3 nucleotides are TGTGCCAGCAGCCCCGGGACAGGGGTCTACGAGCAGTACTTC. It specifies CASSPGTGVYEQYF.

The chain links TRBV6-5 to TRBJ2-7, with 8 bases matching TRBD1. Per germline, CDR1 MNHEY and CDR2 SVGAGI. CDR3 length: 13 amino acids. V lost 2 bases, J lost 8 bases, and 5 bases stayed unmatched. CDR3 sequence (DNA): TGTGCCAGCAGTTACAGGGACAGGCTCCAGCAGTACTTC. This encodes CASSYRDRLQQYF.

The DNA for the CDR3 is TGCGCCAGCAGCCAGGGCAGCCAAAGACCCGGGGAGCTGTTTTTT. It is translated as CASSQGSQRPGELFF. The chain uses TRBV4-1 and TRBJ2-2; no clear D gene. Per the germline V gene, CDR1 is MGHRA and CDR2 is YSYEKL. The V gene lost 3 bases and the J gene lost 6 bases, with 14 bases spanning the gap. The CDR3 extends over 15 amino acids.

This chain links TRBV2 with TRBJ2-7; 10 nucleotides align to TRBD1. This CDR3 region has 13 residues. Trimming removed 6 bases from V and 3 bases from J; junction bases left unmatched: 2. Germline values: CDR1 SNHLY, CDR2 FYNNEI. CDR3 in amino acids: CASRDRGYYEQYF. In DNA, the CDR3 is TGTGCCAGCAGGGACAGGGGGTACTACGAGCAGTACTTC. The entire variable domain, with the rest obtained from reference TRBV2 and TRBJ2-7, is as follows: EPEVTQTPSHQVTQMGQEVILRCVPISNHLYFYWYRQILGQKVEFLVSFYNNEISEKSEIFDDQFSVERPDGSNFTLKIRSTKLEDSAMYFCASRDRGYYEQYFGPGTRLTVT.

The chain links TRBV7-2 to TRBJ2-1, with TRBD2 matching over 8 bases. Unmatched junction bases numbered 6, after V lost 2 bases and J lost 3 bases. The CDR3 has 16 residues. Per germline, CDR1 SGHTA and CDR2 FQGNSA. The CDR3 DNA reads as TGTGCCAGCAGCTTAACCGGGGGGGCGGACTACAATGAGCAGTTCTTC. It specifies CASSLTGGADYNEQFF.

The rearrangement joins TRBV2 to TRBJ1-4; D not resolved. This CDR3 is built from 13 residues. Germline V gene lookup returns CDR1 SNHLY and CDR2 FYNNEI. V was trimmed by 6 bases and J by 3 bases, leaving 8 bases between them. This CDR3 is CASRGSSNEKLFF. The CDR3 DNA is TGTGCCAGCAGAGGGTCGTCTAATGAAAAACTGTTTTTT.

This chain connects TRBV28 to TRBJ2-1; 10 positions agree with TRBD2. The junction had 5 bases not matched to a gene; V was cut back by 7 bases and J by 2 bases. This CDR3 is built from 15 residues. Germline V lookup: CDR1 MDHEN, CDR2 SYDVKM. DNA for the CDR3: TGTGCCAGCACCCTGGGACTAGCGCCCTACAATGAGCAGTTCTTC. It translates to CASTLGLAPYNEQFF.